Shown below are 21 T cell receptor beta chains from a single sample sequenced in a study of shared clonotypes between healthy human individuals. The protocol was immunoSEQ multiplex PCR, while the TCRdb copy is restricted to in-frame clones and leaves out a portion. The sample includes about 480,000 clones, 79% of them seen just once. The sequencing sample was made of PBMCs. Receptors were obtained from a woman between 40 and 50 years old in good health. Some clones in this sample may be carry-over from other donors' samples.

The chain carries TRBV28 and TRBJ1-5; possible D gene TRBD1, 5 bases. Deletions cut 5 bases from V and 4 bases from J, with 12 bases between. The CDR3 runs to 14 residues. CDR1 MDHEN and CDR2 SYDVKM come from the germline V gene. CDR3 nucleotide sequence: TGTGCCAGCAGTAGGCGGGGACCTAATCAGCCCCAGCATTTT. It specifies CASSRRGPNQPQHF.

In this sample, this clone turned up once. The chain recombines TRBV15 with TRBJ2-7, with D possibly called TRBD1 or TRBD2 (5 bases each). Germline V gene sequence: CDR1 LNHNV, CDR2 YYDKDF (reference sequence). The V end lost 5 bases, the J end lost 4 bases, and 18 bases lay between the germline ends. CDR3 size: 15 residues. The CDR3 nucleotides are TGTGCCACCAGCCCACGGGGTTTGGGGGTTTACGAGCAGTACTTC. Translating gives CATSPRGLGVYEQYF.

V gene TRBV27 combines with J gene TRBJ1-1; TRBD1 matches at 8 bases. The CDR3 has 18 amino acids. Germline V gene lookup returns CDR1 MNHEY and CDR2 SMNVEV (reference sequence). J lost 4 bases, V lost 1 base, and 14 bases had no gene match. In DNA form, the CDR3 reads TGTGCCAGCAGTTTATGGGGCGGGACAGGCAAGTGGGGCACTGAAGCTTTCTTT. It encodes CASSLWGGTGKWGTEAFF.

V and J are TRBV6-5 and TRBJ2-4; 10 bases match TRBD1. The J segment lost 8 bases and the V segment lost 6 bases, leaving 7 bases of the junction unmatched. The CDR3 has 14 residues. Germline values: CDR1 MNHEY, CDR2 SVGAGI. The CDR3 DNA sequence: TGTGCCAGCAGGGGGACAGGGGAGGCGCACATTCAGTACTTC. Translation gives CASRGTGEAHIQYF.

The chain carries TRBV11-1 and TRBJ1-3; weak D call: TRBD1 (6 bases). Trimming took off 5 bases at V and 4 bases at J, with 15 bases between the two ends. Germline loops: CDR1 SGHAT, CDR2 FQDESV (reference sequence). The CDR3 has 15 residues. The CDR3 bases are TGTGCCAGCAGCCCAGCCGGGCAGGGGGGAAACACCATATATTTT. Protein: CASSPAGQGGNTIYF.

This chain links TRBV7-3 with TRBJ2-1; perhaps TRBD2 as D (6 bases). The CDR3 covers 14 residues. The V gene's germline CDR1 is SGHTA and CDR2 FQGTGA. V lost 6 bases, J lost 7 bases, and 16 bases lay in between. The CDR3 DNA reads as TGTGCCAGCAGTGGGACTGGTGCTGGGAATGAGCAGTTCTTC. Residues: CASSGTGAGNEQFF.

The rearrangement joins TRBV5-1 to TRBJ2-2; TRBD2 aligns across 11 bases. The CDR3 covers 16 residues. Germline lookup yields CDR1 SGHRS and CDR2 YFSETQ. The ends lost 4 bases at V and 4 bases at J; junction bases unmatched: 6. The CDR3 sequence: CASSVSSGRTTGELFF. CDR3 nucleotides: TGCGCCAGCAGCGTTTCTAGCGGGAGGACCACCGGGGAGCTGTTTTTT.

The chain couples TRBV11-2 to TRBJ2-7; 11 bases are a match to TRBD2. The CDR3 covers 16 residues. Germline trimming cut 6 bases from V and 7 bases from J; bases unmatched to any gene: 14. Germline V gives CDR1 SGHAT, CDR2 FQNNGV. CDR3: CASRSLAGGLGGEQYF. In DNA, the CDR3 is TGTGCCAGCAGGTCTCTAGCGGGAGGCCTTGGGGGGGAGCAGTACTTC.

This clone was seen many times. At one of its ends the junction is not consistent with the germline gene, which may arise from a read error. V gene TRBV6-1 combines with J gene TRBJ1-2, with a tentative D call TRBD1 (5 bases). From germline, CDR1 is MNHNS and CDR2 SASEGT. This CDR3 contains 13 residues. The CDR3 is CASTRDTGGGESF. In DNA, the CDR3 is TGTGCCAGCACCCGCGACACAGGCGGTGGGGAGTCCTTC.

This clone occurred a few times. This chain connects TRBV9 to TRBJ2-7, with a tentative D call TRBD2 (6 bases). The germline gives CDR1 SGDLS, CDR2 YYNGEE. V gave up 2 bases and J gave up 6 bases, with 12 bases separating them. This CDR3 is built from 13 residues. For the CDR3, the DNA is TGTGCCAGCAGCGTGGAGGAGGGCCGCGAGCAGTACTTC. Its translation: CASSVEEGREQYF.

The V gene is TRBV10-2, the J gene TRBJ1-6, with no clear D. The CDR3 is 17 amino acids. V was pared by 1 base and J by 0 bases, with 10 bases between. Germline V gene data show CDR1 as WSHSY and CDR2 as SAAADI. The CDR3 DNA follows: TGCGCCAGCAGTGAGTTGTTGGGAAGCTCCTATAATTCACCCCTCCACTTT. It encodes CASSELLGSSYNSPLHF.

Remarks on this clone: A much larger clone differs from this one at a single base, so this may be a read error. This sequence joins TRBV11-1 and TRBJ2-7; the D is unclear. The CDR3 has 11 residues. Trimming took off 2 bases at V and 2 bases at J, with 1 base between the two ends. Germline lookup yields CDR1 SGHAT and CDR2 FQDESV (reference sequence). The CDR3 spells CASSLTYEQYF. The CDR3 DNA reads TGTGCCAGCAGCTTAACCTACGAGCAGTACTTC. Looking up the rest from reference TRBV11-1 and TRBJ2-7 gives the full variable domain: EAEVAQSPRYKITEKSQAVAFWCDPISGHATLYWYRQILGQGPELLVQFQDESVVDDSQLPKDRFSAERLKGVDSTLKIQPAELGDSAMYLCASSLTYEQYFGPGTRLTVT.

The chain employs TRBV11-2 and TRBJ2-5, with D possibly being TRBD1 (6 bases). The CDR3 loop spans 14 amino acids. Trimming took 4 bases from V and 1 from J, leaving 10 bases between them. Germline V gene data show CDR1 as SGHAT and CDR2 as FQNNGV. The CDR3 sequence is CASSWTDSQETQYF. CDR3 DNA: TGTGCCAGCAGCTGGACAGATTCCCAAGAGACCCAGTACTTC.

The gene calls are TRBV9 and TRBJ2-7; 8 nucleotides agree with TRBD2. The CDR3 is 16 residues long. J lost 5 bases, V lost 4 bases, and 14 bases had no gene match. Germline loops: CDR1 SGDLS, CDR2 YYNGEE. The CDR3 sequence is CASSPRLVAGSHEQYF. The CDR3 nucleotides are TGTGCCAGCAGCCCCCGTTTGGTAGCGGGAAGCCACGAGCAGTACTTC.

This clone occurred many times. This sample also contains other DNA sequences that code for the same CDR3. This chain connects TRBV10-1 to TRBJ2-2; TRBD1 matches 10 bases. Germline values: CDR1 WNHNN, CDR2 SYGVQD (reference sequence). This CDR3 has 13 residues. Losses at the gene ends were 8 bases for V and 7 bases for J; bases not matched to a gene: 4. This CDR3 is CASQTGGGGELFF. The DNA for the CDR3 is TGCGCCAGCCAGACAGGGGGCGGCGGGGAGCTGTTTTTT.

V usage is TRBV27 and J usage is TRBJ2-3, with D possibly being TRBD2 (5 bases). Germline-derived CDR1 and CDR2 are MNHEY and SMNVEV (reference sequence). Deletions cut 0 bases from V and 4 bases from J, with 11 bases between. The CDR3 has 15 amino acids. The DNA for the CDR3 is TGTGCCAGCAGTTTATCGCCGGACTTGCCAGATACGCAGTATTTT. This sequence encodes CASSLSPDLPDTQYF.

The gene calls are TRBV29-1 and TRBJ1-1; 8 bases line up with TRBD1. V lost 3 bases to trimming and J lost 12 bases; unmatched junction nucleotides: 9. Germline CDR1 SQVTM, CDR2 ANQGSEA. This CDR3 is built from 12 residues. DNA of the CDR3: TGCAGCGTTGACCCGGACAGGGAAGAATCTTTCTTT. It yields the protein CSVDPDREESFF.

The chain uses TRBV19 and TRBJ2-7; 9 nucleotides match TRBD2. This CDR3 is built from 13 residues. V was pared by 3 bases and J by 3 bases, with 0 bases of the junction left unmatched. Germline V gene sequence: CDR1 LNHDA, CDR2 SQIVND (reference sequence). The CDR3 spells CASSMREGYEQYF. DNA of the CDR3: TGTGCCAGTAGTATGCGGGAGGGCTACGAGCAGTACTTC.

The chain combines TRBV4-1 with TRBJ2-1; 9 nucleotides align to TRBD2. Trimming at V came to 0 bases and at J to 7 bases, leaving 16 bases not matched to a gene. Germline-derived CDR1 and CDR2 are MGHRA and YSYEKL. There are 19 residues in the CDR3. The CDR3 coding sequence is TGCGCCAGCAGCCAAGATGGAAGCGGGTGGCTAGCGGGACGGAATGAGCAGTTCTTC. Its translation: CASSQDGSGWLAGRNEQFF.

This rearrangement joins TRBV15 to TRBJ2-2, with D unclear. The CDR3 spans 13 residues. The germline V gene encodes CDR1 LNHNV and CDR2 YYDKDF (reference sequence). Trimming shortened V by 7 bases and J by 6 bases, and 12 bases separated the two germline ends. The CDR3 is CATTTRGPGELFF. The CDR3 DNA follows: TGTGCCACCACCACGAGAGGTCCCGGGGAGCTGTTTTTT.

The chain employs TRBV28 and TRBJ1-5; D uncertain. Germline CDR1 reads MDHEN; CDR2 reads SYDVKM. The germline V and J ends were trimmed by 3 bases and 4 bases, with 13 bases remaining between them. This CDR3 contains 15 residues. The CDR3 protein is CASSFLRIVNQPQHF. The CDR3 DNA reads as TGTGCCAGCAGTTTTTTACGTATAGTAAATCAGCCCCAGCATTTT. Together with reference TRBV28 and TRBJ1-5, the CDR3 gives the full variable domain: DVKVTQSSRYLVKRTGEKVFLECVQDMDHENMFWYRQDPGLGLRLIYFSYDVKMKEKGDIPEGYSVSREKKERFSLILESASTNQTSMYLCASSFLRIVNQPQHFGDGTRLSIL.